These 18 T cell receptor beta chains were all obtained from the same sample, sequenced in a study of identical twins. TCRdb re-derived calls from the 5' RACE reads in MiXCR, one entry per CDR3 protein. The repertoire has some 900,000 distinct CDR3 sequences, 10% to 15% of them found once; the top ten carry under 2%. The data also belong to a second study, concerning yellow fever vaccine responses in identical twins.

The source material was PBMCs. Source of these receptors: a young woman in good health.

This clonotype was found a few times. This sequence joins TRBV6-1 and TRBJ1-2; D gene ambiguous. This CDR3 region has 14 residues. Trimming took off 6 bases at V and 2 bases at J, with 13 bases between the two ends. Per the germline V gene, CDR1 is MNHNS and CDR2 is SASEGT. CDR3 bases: TGTGCCAGCAGCCCGGGGAGGCCCAACTATGGCTACACCTTC. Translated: CASSPGRPNYGYTF.

The CDR3 DNA follows: TGTGCCAGCACCGTGGACAGATTAAGTTCCTACGAGCAGTACTTC. Translated, it gives CASTVDRLSSYEQYF. This chain connects TRBV12-3 or TRBV12-4 to TRBJ2-7, with D possibly TRBD1 on 6 matching bases. The CDR3 spans 15 residues. Between the trimmed V and J ends, which lost 7 bases and 1 base, there was a span of 17 bases.

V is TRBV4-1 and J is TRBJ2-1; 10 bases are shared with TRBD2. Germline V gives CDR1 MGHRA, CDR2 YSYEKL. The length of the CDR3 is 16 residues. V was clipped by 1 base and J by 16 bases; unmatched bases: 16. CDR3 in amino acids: CASSQGTSGAIIGYFF. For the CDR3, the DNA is TGCGCCAGCAGCCAAGGAACTAGCGGGGCCATAATCGGTTATTTCTTC.

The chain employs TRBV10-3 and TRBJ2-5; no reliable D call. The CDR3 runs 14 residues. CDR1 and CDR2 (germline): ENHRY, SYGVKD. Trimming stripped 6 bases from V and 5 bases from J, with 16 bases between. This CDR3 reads CAISPRDPVETQYF. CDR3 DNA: TGTGCCATCAGCCCTAGAGACCCGGTGGAGACCCAGTACTTC.

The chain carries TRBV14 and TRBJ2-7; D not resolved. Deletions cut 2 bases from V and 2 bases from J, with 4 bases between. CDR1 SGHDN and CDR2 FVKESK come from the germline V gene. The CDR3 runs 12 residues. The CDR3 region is CASSQFTYEQYF. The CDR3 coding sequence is TGTGCCAGCAGCCAATTCACCTACGAGCAGTACTTC.

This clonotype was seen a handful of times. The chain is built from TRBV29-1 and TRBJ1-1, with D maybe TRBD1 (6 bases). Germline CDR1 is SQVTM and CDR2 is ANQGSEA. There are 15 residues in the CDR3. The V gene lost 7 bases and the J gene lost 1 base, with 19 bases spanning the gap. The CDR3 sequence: CSARDTGRRNTEAFF. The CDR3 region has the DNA TGCAGCGCCCGGGACACAGGGAGGAGGAACACTGAAGCTTTCTTT.

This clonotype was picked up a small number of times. The CDR3 is CASREPYQTGELFF. The CDR3 nucleotides read TGCGCCAGCAGGGAGCCATACCAAACCGGGGAGCTGTTTTTT. The rearrangement uses TRBV5-1 and TRBJ2-2; D unclear. Deletions cut 5 bases from V and 5 bases from J, with 13 bases between. Looked up from germline, CDR1 is SGHRS and CDR2 is YFSETQ. The length of the CDR3 is 14 residues.

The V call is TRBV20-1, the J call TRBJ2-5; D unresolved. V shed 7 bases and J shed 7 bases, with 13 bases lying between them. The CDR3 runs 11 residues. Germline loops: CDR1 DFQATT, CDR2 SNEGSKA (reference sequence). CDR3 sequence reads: CSVDGEGTQYF. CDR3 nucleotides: TGCAGTGTGGACGGTGAAGGGACCCAGTACTTC.

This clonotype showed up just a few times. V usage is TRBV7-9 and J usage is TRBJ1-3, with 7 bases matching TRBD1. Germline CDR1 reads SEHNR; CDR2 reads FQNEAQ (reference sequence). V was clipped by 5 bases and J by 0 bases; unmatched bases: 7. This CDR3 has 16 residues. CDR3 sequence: CASSRDSLSSGNTIYF. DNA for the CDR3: TGTGCCAGCAGCCGGGACAGCCTTAGCTCTGGAAACACCATATATTTT.

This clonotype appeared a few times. The DNA for the CDR3 is TGCGCCAGCAGCCGTTCGTCCCCAACTAATGAAAAACTGTTTTTT. It yields the protein CASSRSSPTNEKLFF. The chain couples TRBV5-1 to TRBJ1-4; D gene ambiguous. Germline V CDR1 and CDR2: SGHRS, YFSETQ. Trimming took 4 bases from V and 0 from J, leaving 10 bases between them. This CDR3 has 15 amino acids.

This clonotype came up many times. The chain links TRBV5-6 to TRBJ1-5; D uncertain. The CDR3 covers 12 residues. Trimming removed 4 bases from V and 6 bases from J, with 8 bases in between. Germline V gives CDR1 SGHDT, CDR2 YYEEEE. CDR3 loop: CASSEGGQPQHF. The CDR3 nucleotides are TGTGCCAGCAGCGAGGGTGGTCAGCCCCAGCATTTT.

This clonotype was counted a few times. DNA for the CDR3: TGCAGCGTTTTGAGGACAGAGAACACTGAAGCTTTCTTT. The encoded protein is CSVLRTENTEAFF. The chain links TRBV29-1 to TRBJ1-1, with a tentative D call TRBD1 (6 bases). The germline V and J ends were trimmed by 5 bases and 1 base, with 11 bases remaining between them. CDR3 length equals 13 residues. Germline-derived CDR1 and CDR2 are SQVTM and ANQGSEA.

In nucleotides, the CDR3 is TGCAGCGTTGAAAGCCACAATGAGCAGTTCTTC. The encoded protein is CSVESHNEQFF. The chain has TRBV29-1 and TRBJ2-1; D gene uncertain. The CDR3 spans 11 residues. V was clipped by 2 bases and J by 5 bases, with 4 bases between them. CDR1 SQVTM and CDR2 ANQGSEA come from the germline V gene.

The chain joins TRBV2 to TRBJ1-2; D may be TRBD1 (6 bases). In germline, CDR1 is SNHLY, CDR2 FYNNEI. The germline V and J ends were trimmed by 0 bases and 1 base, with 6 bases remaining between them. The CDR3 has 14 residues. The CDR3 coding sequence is TGTGCCAGCAGTGAAGCGGACAGTAACTATGGCTACACCTTC. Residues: CASSEADSNYGYTF.

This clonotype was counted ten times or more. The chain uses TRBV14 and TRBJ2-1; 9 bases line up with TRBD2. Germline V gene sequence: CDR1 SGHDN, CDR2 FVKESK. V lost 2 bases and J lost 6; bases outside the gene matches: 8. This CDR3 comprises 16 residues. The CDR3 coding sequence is TGTGCCAGCAGCCAACTAGGAGCGGGAGGTCGCAATGAGCAGTTCTTC. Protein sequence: CASSQLGAGGRNEQFF. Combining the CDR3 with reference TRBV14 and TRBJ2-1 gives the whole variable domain EAGVTQFPSHSVIEKGQTVTLRCDPISGHDNLYWYRRVMGKEIKFLLHFVKESKQDESGMPNNRFLAERTGGTYSTLKVQPAELEDSGVYFCASSQLGAGGRNEQFFGPGTRLTVL.

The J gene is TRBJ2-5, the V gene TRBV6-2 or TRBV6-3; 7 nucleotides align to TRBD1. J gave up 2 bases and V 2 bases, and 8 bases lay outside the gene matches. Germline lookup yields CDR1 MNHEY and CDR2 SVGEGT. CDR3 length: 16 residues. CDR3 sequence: CASSYSRDSPQETQYF. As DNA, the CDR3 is TGTGCCAGCAGTTACAGCCGGGACAGCCCTCAAGAGACCCAGTACTTC.

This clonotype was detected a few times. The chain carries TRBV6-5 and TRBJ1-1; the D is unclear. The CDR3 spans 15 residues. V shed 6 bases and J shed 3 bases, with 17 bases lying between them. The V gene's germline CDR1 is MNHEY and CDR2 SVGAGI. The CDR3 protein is CASSYGPFGHTEAFF. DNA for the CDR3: TGTGCCAGCAGCTATGGACCATTTGGGCACACTGAAGCTTTCTTT.

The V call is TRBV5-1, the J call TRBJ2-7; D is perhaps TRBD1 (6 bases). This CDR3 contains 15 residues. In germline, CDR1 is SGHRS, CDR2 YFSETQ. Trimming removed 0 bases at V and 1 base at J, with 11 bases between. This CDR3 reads CASSLGGHGSYEQYF. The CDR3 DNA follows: TGCGCCAGCAGCTTGGGGGGACATGGTTCCTACGAGCAGTACTTC. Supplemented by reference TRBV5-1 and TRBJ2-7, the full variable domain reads KAGVTQTPRYLIKTRGQQVTLSCSPISGHRSVSWYQQTPGQGLQFLFEYFSETQRNKGNFPGRFSGRQFSNSRSEMNVSTLELGDSALYLCASSLGGHGSYEQYFGPGTRLTVT.